Following are 15 T cell receptor beta chains from one sample sequenced in a study of T-cell reconstitution after alpha-beta-depleted transplantation in children. The TCRbeta library incorporated unique molecular identifiers. TCRdb reprocessed the PCR reads via MiXCR and lists one record per CDR3 protein. The sample records 90,000 to 120,000 distinct CDR3 sequences, 5.5% to 6.5% being singletons. The sample here was PBMCs, mostly from graft donor cells, taken 360 days after TCRalphabeta/CD19-depleted stem cell transplant. The receptor source for this set is a male patient between 2 and 15 years old who had a stem cell transplant for acute lymphoblastic leukemia, so the T cells may come from the graft donor.

This clonotype was picked up a small number of times. The chain is built from TRBV7-3 and TRBJ2-7, with 11 positions matching TRBD2. Germline values: CDR1 SGHTA, CDR2 FQGTGA. The CDR3 is made up of 14 amino acids. Trimming took 5 bases from V and 5 from J; bases not matched to a gene: 5. The CDR3 sequence is CASSLLAGVDEQYF. The CDR3 DNA is TGTGCCAGCAGCCTACTAGCGGGAGTCGACGAGCAGTACTTC. Full variable domain (outside the CDR3, taken from reference TRBV7-3 and TRBJ2-7): GAGVSQTPSNKVTEKGKYVELRCDPISGHTALYWYRQSLGQGPEFLIYFQGTGAADDSGLPNDRFFAVRPEGSVSTLKIQRTERGDSAVYLCASSLLAGVDEQYFGPGTRLTVT.

This clonotype has a count of ten or more. The rearrangement uses TRBV28 and TRBJ2-7; D is uncertain. Trimming shortened V by 3 bases and J by 3 bases, and 12 bases separated the two germline ends. The CDR3 loop spans 14 amino acids. Germline V gene data show CDR1 as MDHEN and CDR2 as SYDVKM. Written as DNA, the CDR3 is TGTGCCAGCAGTTTCTTAGGCGGAAACTACGAGCAGTACTTC. This sequence encodes CASSFLGGNYEQYF.

V is TRBV4-3 and J is TRBJ2-3, with a weak D call TRBD1 (5 bases). The germline V gene encodes CDR1 LGHNA and CDR2 YSLEER. The CDR3 spans 15 residues. The ends were cut back, 0 bases at V and 2 bases at J, with 9 bases in the middle. The CDR3 bases are TGCGCCAGCAGCCAAGAAAAGGGGTTCACAGATACGCAGTATTTT. Protein sequence: CASSQEKGFTDTQYF.

The chain uses TRBV7-2 and TRBJ2-3, with TRBD2 matching 7 bases. CDR1 and CDR2 from the germline V gene are SGHTA and FQGNSA. This CDR3 is 14 amino acids long. V dropped 10 bases and J dropped 4; count of bases not matched to a gene: 11. The CDR3 nucleotides are TGTGCCAACCGCCAGACGGGGGGATCAGATACGCAGTATTTT. Translated, it gives CANRQTGGSDTQYF.

The table lists this clonotype with many counts. The chain employs TRBV6-1 and TRBJ2-1; no firm D call. V lost 7 bases, J lost 3 bases, and 10 bases lay in between. CDR1 is MNHNS and CDR2 is SASEGT in the germline V gene. The CDR3 length is 13 residues. The CDR3 region has the DNA TGTGCCAGCATTGGACCATTCTACAATGAGCAGTTCTTC. Its translation is CASIGPFYNEQFF.

There are many counts of this clonotype. This chain connects TRBV7-2 to TRBJ2-7, with TRBD2 matching 8 bases. The CDR3 is made up of 13 amino acids. The J segment lost 3 bases and the V segment lost 6 bases, leaving 4 bases of the junction unmatched. The germline gives CDR1 SGHTA, CDR2 FQGNSA. The DNA of the CDR3 is TGTGCCAGCAGGGGACTAGTAGTCTACGAGCAGTACTTC. Translated: CASRGLVVYEQYF. The full variable domain, with the rest looked up from reference TRBV7-2 and TRBJ2-7, is GAGVSQSPSNKVTEKGKDVELRCDPISGHTALYWYRQSLGQGLEFLIYFQGNSAPDKSGLPSDRFSAERTGGSVSTLTIQRTQQEDSAVYLCASRGLVVYEQYFGPGTRLTVT.

In this sample, this clonotype turned up many times. The rearrangement links TRBV7-8 to TRBJ2-5, with D perhaps matching TRBD1 (5 bases). CDR3 length: 11 amino acids. Germline V gene data show CDR1 as SGHVS and CDR2 as FQNEAQ. DNA of the CDR3: TGTGCGAGTGAAAGGGGCGAGACCCAGTACTTC. It translates to CASERGETQYF.

This clonotype has a count of ten or more. This chain links TRBV28 with TRBJ2-7; D uncertain. Trimming stripped 7 bases from V and 0 bases from J, with 10 bases between. Per the germline V gene, CDR1 is MDHEN and CDR2 is SYDVKM. The CDR3 loop spans 13 amino acids. The CDR3 DNA reads as TGTGCCAGCACCCCCGAGGCCTCCTACGAGCAGTACTTC. Encoded protein: CASTPEASYEQYF.

The V and J genes are TRBV4-2 and TRBJ1-3; no reliable D call. V was shortened by 0 bases and J by 0 bases, with 6 bases between the two germline ends. CDR1 is LGHNA and CDR2 is YNFKEQ in the germline V gene. The CDR3 loop spans 15 amino acids. CDR3 loop: CASSQEVSSGNTIYF. DNA of the CDR3: TGTGCCAGCAGCCAAGAAGTTTCCTCTGGAAACACCATATATTTT.

The chain uses TRBV11-1 and TRBJ2-3; TRBD2 is a possible D gene (6 bases). Germline CDR1 and CDR2: SGHAT and FQDESV (reference sequence). V lost 1 base to trimming and J lost 2 bases, with 10 bases between them. The CDR3 is made up of 15 amino acids. Here the CDR3 DNA reads TGTGCCAGCAGCTTAGGGGGCGGGATCACAGATACGCAGTATTTT. Protein sequence: CASSLGGGITDTQYF.

In its sample, this clonotype was seen many times. This chain joins TRBV27 and TRBJ2-7; no reliable D call. The CDR3 has 14 residues. The V gene's germline CDR1 is MNHEY and CDR2 SMNVEV (reference sequence). V lost 7 bases, J lost 4 bases, and 17 bases lay in between. The CDR3 reads CASTSKQGTYEQYF. The CDR3 region has the DNA TGTGCCAGCACCTCGAAGCAAGGAACTTACGAGCAGTACTTC.

This clonotype was observed many times. The J gene is TRBJ2-7, the V gene TRBV10-3; no clear D. In germline, CDR1 is ENHRY, CDR2 SYGVKD. V lost 2 bases and J lost 9, with 8 bases in between. The CDR3 extends over 11 amino acids. The CDR3 region has the DNA TGTGCCATCAGTGAGGTGCAGCGGCAGTACTTC. Protein product: CAISEVQRQYF.

This chain joins TRBV19 and TRBJ2-3; 9 positions agree with TRBD2. Germline CDR1 and CDR2: LNHDA and SQIVND (reference sequence). V was clipped by 7 bases and J by 3 bases; unmatched bases: 8. The CDR3 covers 15 residues. The CDR3 region is CASKGGRAATDTQYF. The DNA of the CDR3 is TGTGCCAGTAAAGGCGGGAGGGCGGCGACAGATACGCAGTATTTT.

This clonotype was recorded many times. The J gene is TRBJ2-1, the V gene TRBV4-2, with D perhaps TRBD2 (6 bases). The CDR3 extends over 12 amino acids. V lost 4 bases, J lost 9 bases, and 10 bases lay in between. Germline CDR1 is LGHNA and CDR2 is YNFKEQ. The CDR3 region is CASSPLGGEQFF. The CDR3 DNA sequence: TGTGCCAGCAGCCCCCTCGGGGGTGAGCAGTTCTTC.

In this sample, this clonotype turned up many times. The chain is built from TRBV12-3 or TRBV12-4 and TRBJ2-7; D unclear. The CDR3 consists of 12 residues. Trimming removed 2 bases at V and 4 bases at J, with 6 bases between. The CDR3 loop reads CASSLRRYEQYF. Here the CDR3 DNA reads TGTGCCAGCAGTTTAAGGCGTTACGAGCAGTACTTC.